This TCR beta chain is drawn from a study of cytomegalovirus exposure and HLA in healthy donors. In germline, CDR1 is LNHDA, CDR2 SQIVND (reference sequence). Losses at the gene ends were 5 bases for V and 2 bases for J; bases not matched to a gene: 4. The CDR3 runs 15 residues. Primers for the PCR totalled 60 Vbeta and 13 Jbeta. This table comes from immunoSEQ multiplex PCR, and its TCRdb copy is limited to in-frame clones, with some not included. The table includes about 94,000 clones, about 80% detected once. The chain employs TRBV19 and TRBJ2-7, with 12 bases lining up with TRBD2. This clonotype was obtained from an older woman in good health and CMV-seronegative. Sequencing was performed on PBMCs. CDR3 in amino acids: CASSPRTSGTYEQYF. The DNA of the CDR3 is TGTGCCAGTAGTCCGAGGACTAGCGGGACCTACGAGCAGTACTTC.